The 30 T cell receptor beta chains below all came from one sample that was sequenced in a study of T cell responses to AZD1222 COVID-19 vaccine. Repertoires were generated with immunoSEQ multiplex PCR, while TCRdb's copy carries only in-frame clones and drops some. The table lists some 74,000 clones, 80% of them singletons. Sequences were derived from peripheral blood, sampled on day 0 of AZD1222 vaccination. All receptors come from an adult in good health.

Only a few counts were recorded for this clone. Here the CDR3 reads CAKARGPQETQYF. CDR3 DNA: TGTGCCAAAGCTCGGGGCCCTCAAGAGACCCAGTACTTC. V is TRBV19 and J is TRBJ2-5; perhaps D is TRBD1 or TRBD2 (5 bases each). The length of the CDR3 is 13 residues. Trimming left V 10 bases short and J 2 bases short, with 14 bases between. Germline V CDR1 and CDR2: LNHDA, SQIVND (reference sequence). Full variable domain (missing parts from reference TRBV19 and TRBJ2-5): DGGITQSPKYLFRKEGQNVTLSCEQNLNHDAMYWYRQDPGQGLRLIYYSQIVNDFQKGDIAEGYSVSREKKESFPLTVTSAQKNPTAFYLCAKARGPQETQYFGPGTRLLVL.

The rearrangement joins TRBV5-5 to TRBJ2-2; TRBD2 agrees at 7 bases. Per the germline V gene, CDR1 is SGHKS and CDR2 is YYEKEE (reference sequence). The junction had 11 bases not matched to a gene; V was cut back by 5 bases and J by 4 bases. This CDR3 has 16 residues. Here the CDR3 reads CASSFNPGGVTGELFF. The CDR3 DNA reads TGTGCCAGCAGTTTCAACCCGGGAGGCGTCACCGGGGAGCTGTTTTTT.

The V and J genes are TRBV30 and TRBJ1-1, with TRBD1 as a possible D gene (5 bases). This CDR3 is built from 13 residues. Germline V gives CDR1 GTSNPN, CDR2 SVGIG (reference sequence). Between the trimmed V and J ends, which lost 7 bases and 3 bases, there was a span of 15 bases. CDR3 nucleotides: TGTGCCTATTACCTGGGGGTGCACACTGAAGCTTTCTTT. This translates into CAYYLGVHTEAFF.

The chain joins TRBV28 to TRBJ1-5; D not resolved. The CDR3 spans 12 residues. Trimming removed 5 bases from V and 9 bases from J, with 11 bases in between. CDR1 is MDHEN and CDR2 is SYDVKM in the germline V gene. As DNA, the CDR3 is TGTGCCAGCAGTCCCCCCTATACGCCCCAGCATTTT. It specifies CASSPPYTPQHF.

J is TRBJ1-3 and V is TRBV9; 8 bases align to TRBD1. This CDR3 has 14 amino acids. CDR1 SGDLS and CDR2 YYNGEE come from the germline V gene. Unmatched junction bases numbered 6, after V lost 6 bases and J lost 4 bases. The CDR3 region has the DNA TGTGCCAGCAACGGACAGGGTGTAGGAAACACCATATATTTT. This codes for CASNGQGVGNTIYF.

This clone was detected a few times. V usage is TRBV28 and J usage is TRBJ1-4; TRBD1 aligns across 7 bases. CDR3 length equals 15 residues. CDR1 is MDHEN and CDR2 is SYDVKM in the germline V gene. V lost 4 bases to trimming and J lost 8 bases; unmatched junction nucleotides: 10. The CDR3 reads CASSSGQATGEKLFF. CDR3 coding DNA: TGTGCCAGCAGTTCCGGACAGGCTACGGGGGAAAAACTGTTTTTT.

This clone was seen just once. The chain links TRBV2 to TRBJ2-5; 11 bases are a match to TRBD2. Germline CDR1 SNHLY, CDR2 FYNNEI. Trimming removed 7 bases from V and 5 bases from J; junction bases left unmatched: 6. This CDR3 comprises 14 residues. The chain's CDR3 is CASTLAGGRETQYF. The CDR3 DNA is TGTGCCAGCACCCTAGCGGGGGGTAGGGAGACCCAGTACTTC.

The CDR3 region is CASSDGGASQPQHF. In DNA form, the CDR3 reads TGTGCCAGCAGTGACGGCGGGGCTAGTCAGCCCCAGCATTTT. The chain carries TRBV6-1 and TRBJ1-5; D perhaps matches TRBD1 (5 bases). The V and J ends lost 3 bases and 6 bases respectively, with 12 bases between them. The CDR3 runs 14 residues. Germline loops: CDR1 MNHNS, CDR2 SASEGT.

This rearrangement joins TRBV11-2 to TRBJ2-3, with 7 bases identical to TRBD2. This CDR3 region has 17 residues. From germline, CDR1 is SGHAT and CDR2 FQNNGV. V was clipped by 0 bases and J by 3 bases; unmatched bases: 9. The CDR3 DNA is TGTGCCAGCAGCTTAGATTCCCGCGGGGGTGGAACAGATACGCAGTATTTT. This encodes CASSLDSRGGGTDTQYF.

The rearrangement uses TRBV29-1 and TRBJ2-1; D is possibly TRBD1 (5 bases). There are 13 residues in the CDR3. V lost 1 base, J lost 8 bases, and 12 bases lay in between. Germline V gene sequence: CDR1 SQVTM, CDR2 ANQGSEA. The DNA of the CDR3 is TGCAGCGTTGAAGCCGGAGTAGGGGATGAGCAGTTCTTC. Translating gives CSVEAGVGDEQFF.

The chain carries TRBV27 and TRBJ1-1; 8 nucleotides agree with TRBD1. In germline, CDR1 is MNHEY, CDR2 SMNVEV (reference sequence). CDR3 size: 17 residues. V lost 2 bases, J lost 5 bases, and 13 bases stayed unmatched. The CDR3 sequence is CASSLKRTGIGGTEAFF. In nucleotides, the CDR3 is TGTGCCAGCAGTTTAAAAAGGACAGGGATCGGAGGGACTGAAGCTTTCTTT.

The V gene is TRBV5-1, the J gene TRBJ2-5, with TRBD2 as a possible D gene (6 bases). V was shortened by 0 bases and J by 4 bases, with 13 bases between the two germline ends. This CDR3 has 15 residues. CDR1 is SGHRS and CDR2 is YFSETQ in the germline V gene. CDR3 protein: CASSLEAGRGETQYF. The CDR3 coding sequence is TGCGCCAGCAGCTTGGAGGCGGGACGAGGAGAGACCCAGTACTTC.

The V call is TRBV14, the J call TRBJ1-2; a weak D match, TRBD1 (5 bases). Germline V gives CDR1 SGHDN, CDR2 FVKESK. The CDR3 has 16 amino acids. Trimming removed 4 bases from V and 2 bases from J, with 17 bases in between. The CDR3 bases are TGTGCCAGCAGCCCGATGGGGGTTCCCAGGAACTATGGCTACACCTTC. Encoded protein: CASSPMGVPRNYGYTF. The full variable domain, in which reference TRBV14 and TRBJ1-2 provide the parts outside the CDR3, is EAGVTQFPSHSVIEKGQTVTLRCDPISGHDNLYWYRRVMGKEIKFLLHFVKESKQDESGMPNNRFLAERTGGTYSTLKVQPAELEDSGVYFCASSPMGVPRNYGYTFGSGTRLTVV.

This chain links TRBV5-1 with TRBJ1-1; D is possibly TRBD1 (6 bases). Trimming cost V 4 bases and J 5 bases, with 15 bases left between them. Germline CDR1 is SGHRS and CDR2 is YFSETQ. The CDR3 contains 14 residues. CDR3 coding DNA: TGCGCCAGCAGCGGGATACAGGGTTCTACTGAAGCTTTCTTT. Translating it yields CASSGIQGSTEAFF.

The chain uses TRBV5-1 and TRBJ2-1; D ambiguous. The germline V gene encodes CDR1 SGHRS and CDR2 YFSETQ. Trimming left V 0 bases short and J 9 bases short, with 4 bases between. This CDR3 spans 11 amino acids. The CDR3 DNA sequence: TGCGCCAGCAGCTTGGAAGGTGAGCAGTTCTTC. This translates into CASSLEGEQFF.

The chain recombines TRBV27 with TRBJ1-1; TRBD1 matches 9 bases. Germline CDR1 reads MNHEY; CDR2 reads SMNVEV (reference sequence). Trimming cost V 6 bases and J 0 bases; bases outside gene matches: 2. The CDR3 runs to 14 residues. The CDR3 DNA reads TGTGCCAGCAGGGGGACAGGGCTGAACACTGAAGCTTTCTTT. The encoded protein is CASRGTGLNTEAFF.

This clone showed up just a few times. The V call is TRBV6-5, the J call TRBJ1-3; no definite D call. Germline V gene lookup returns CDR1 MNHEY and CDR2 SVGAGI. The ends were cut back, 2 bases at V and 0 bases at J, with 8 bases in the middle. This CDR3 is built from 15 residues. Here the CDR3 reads CASSYAKSSGNTIYF. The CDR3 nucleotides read TGTGCCAGCAGTTACGCCAAGAGCTCTGGAAACACCATATATTTT.

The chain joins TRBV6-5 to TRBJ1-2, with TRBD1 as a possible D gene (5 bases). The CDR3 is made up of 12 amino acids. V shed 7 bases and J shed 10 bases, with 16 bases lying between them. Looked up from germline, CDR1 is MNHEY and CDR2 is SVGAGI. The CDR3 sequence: CASKIGRESYTF. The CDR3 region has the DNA TGTGCCAGCAAGATAGGCAGGGAGTCCTACACCTTC.

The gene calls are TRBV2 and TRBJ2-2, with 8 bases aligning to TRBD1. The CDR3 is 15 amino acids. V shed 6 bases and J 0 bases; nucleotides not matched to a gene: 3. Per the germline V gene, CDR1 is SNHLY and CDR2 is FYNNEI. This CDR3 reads CASRTGDANTGELFF. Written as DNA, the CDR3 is TGTGCCAGCAGGACAGGGGATGCGAACACCGGGGAGCTGTTTTTT.

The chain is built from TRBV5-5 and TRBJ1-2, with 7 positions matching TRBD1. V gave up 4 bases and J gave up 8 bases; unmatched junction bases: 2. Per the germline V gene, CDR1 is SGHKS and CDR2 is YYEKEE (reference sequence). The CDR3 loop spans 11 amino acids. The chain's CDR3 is CASSNRGGYTF. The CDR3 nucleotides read TGTGCCAGCAGCAACAGGGGCGGCTACACCTTC.

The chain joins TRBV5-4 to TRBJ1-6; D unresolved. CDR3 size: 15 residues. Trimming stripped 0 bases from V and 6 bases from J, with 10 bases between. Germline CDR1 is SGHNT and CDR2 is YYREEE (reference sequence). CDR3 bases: TGTGCCAGCAGCTTGGACCGGCTAGGTAATTCACCCCTCCACTTT. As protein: CASSLDRLGNSPLHF.

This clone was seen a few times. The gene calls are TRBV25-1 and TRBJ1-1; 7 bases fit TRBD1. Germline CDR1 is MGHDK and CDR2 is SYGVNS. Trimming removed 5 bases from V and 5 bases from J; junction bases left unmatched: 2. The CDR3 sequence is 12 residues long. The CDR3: CASSLRGTEAFF. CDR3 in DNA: TGTGCCAGCAGTCTCAGGGGGACTGAAGCTTTCTTT.

CDR3 DNA: TGTGCCTGGAGTGATGCCAGGGCTTTAGAGACCCAGTACTTC. Amino acids: CAWSDARALETQYF. This rearrangement joins TRBV30 to TRBJ2-5, with D possibly TRBD1 on 5 matching bases. CDR1 is GTSNPN and CDR2 is SVGIG in the germline V gene (reference sequence). Trimming shortened V by 1 base and J by 4 bases, and 13 bases separated the two germline ends. The CDR3 length is 14 residues.

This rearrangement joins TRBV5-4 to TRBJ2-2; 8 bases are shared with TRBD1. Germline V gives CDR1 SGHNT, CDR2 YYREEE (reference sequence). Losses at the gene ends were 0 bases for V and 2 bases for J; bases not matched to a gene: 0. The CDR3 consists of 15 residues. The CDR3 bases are TGTGCCAGCAGCTTGGCAGGGGGCAACACCGGGGAGCTGTTTTTT. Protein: CASSLAGGNTGELFF.

The DNA of the CDR3 is TGTGCCAGCAGTTCCTCGGGGTCCGGAAACACCATATATTTT. It yields the protein CASSSSGSGNTIYF. The chain is built from TRBV28 and TRBJ1-3; D not resolved. V lost 4 bases and J lost 4, with 11 bases in between. Germline CDR1 and CDR2: MDHEN and SYDVKM. CDR3 length: 14 amino acids.

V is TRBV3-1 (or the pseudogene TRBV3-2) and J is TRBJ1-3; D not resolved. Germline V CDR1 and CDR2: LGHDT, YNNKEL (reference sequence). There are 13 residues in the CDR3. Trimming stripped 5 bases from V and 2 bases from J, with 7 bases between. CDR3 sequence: CASSYHTGNTIYF. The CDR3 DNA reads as TGTGCCAGCAGCTACCATACTGGAAACACCATATATTTT.

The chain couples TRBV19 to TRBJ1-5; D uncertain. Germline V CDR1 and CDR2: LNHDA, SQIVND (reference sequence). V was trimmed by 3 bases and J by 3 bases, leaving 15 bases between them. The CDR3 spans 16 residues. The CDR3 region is CASSIKGGRSNQPQHF. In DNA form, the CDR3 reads TGTGCCAGTAGTATCAAGGGTGGGAGGTCCAATCAGCCCCAGCATTTT.

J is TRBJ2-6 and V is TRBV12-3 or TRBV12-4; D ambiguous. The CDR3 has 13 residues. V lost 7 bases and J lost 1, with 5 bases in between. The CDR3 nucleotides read TGTGCCAGCACCCTTTCTGGGGCCAACGTCCTGACTTTC. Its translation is CASTLSGANVLTF.

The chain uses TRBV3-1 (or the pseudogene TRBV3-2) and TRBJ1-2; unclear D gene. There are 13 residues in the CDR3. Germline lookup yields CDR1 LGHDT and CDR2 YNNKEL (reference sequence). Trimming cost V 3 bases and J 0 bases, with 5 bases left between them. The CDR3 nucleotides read TGTGCCAGCAGCCAGGGCTCTAACTATGGCTACACCTTC. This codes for CASSQGSNYGYTF.

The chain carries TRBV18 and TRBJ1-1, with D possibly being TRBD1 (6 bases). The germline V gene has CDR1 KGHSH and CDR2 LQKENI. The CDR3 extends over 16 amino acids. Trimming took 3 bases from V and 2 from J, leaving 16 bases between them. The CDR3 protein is CASSPIKTGSNTEAFF. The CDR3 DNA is TGTGCCAGCTCACCCATAAAAACAGGGAGTAACACTGAAGCTTTCTTT.